Shown below are 2 T cell receptor beta chains from a single sample sequenced in a study of molecular identifiers for immune sequencing clone quantification. TCRdb reanalysed the PCR reads using MiXCR and keeps one entry per CDR3 protein. The profile shows approximately 500,000 distinct CDR3 sequences, around a fifth of them singletons. The sequenced sample consisted of naive CD8+ T cells from blood, with Jurkat cell RNA spiked in. Described subset: FACS-sorted CD8+CD4-CCR7+CD45RA+ naive T cells. The source of these receptors is a human donor in good health. Some libraries in this study had Jurkat cell RNA spiked in.

The CDR3 reads CASSPQGTQETQYF. DNA for the CDR3: TGTGCCAGCAGTCCACAGGGGACTCAAGAGACCCAGTACTTC. The gene calls are TRBV12-3 or TRBV12-4 and TRBJ2-5; possibly TRBD1 for D (7 bases). The V end lost 5 bases, the J end lost 2 bases, and 12 bases lay between the germline ends. This CDR3 spans 14 amino acids.

This clonotype was seen a handful of times. V is TRBV7-8 and J is TRBJ2-5; 7 nucleotides agree with TRBD1. The CDR3 length is 16 residues. Trimming at V came to 5 bases and at J to 1 base, leaving 10 bases not matched to a gene. CDR1 and CDR2 (germline): SGHVS, FQNEAQ. The CDR3 nucleotides read TGTGCCAGCAGCGGGGCGACAGGGTGGTTCCAAGAGACCCAGTACTTC. Protein product: CASSGATGWFQETQYF.